Each of the 5 T cell receptor beta chains below was sequenced from the same sample in a study of T cell clonality in common variable immunodeficiency. The repertoire was sequenced with immunoSEQ multiplex PCR; TCRdb's copy has only in-frame clones and lacks some. The sample includes 50,000 to 60,000 clones, none of them occurring once. Sequencing was carried out using peripheral blood mononuclear cells. The receptor set was obtained from a person aged 18 to 75 in good health.

This clone appeared many times. The read falls 3 residues short of the CDR3 end, and the missing part is taken from the germline J gene. This chain connects TRBV19 to TRBJ2-3, with TRBD2 matching 8 bases. V dropped 3 bases and J dropped 0; count of bases not matched to a gene: 5. The CDR3 runs 16 residues. Per the germline V gene, CDR1 is LNHDA and CDR2 is SQIVND (reference sequence). The sequenced part of the CDR3 DNA is TGTGCCAGTAGTATCAGCGGGGGAACTAGCACAGATACG. This codes for CASSISGGTSTDT. The entire CDR3 protein reads CASSISGGTSTDTQYF.

This clone occurred many times. Read data end 3 residues before the CDR3 end; the end is taken from the germline J gene. The chain combines TRBV7-9 with TRBJ2-1; D not resolved. V was trimmed by 4 bases and J by 4 bases, leaving 8 bases between them. Germline CDR1 and CDR2: SEHNR and FQNEAQ (reference sequence). This CDR3 region has 13 residues. This CDR3 reads CASSSPRYNEQFF. CDR3 DNA (partial): TGTGCCAGCAGCTCCCCTAGATACAATGAG.

This clone showed up many times. Read sequence stops 3 residues before the CDR3 end, and the germline J gene provides the missing end. The chain employs TRBV9 and TRBJ2-1; 7 nucleotides align to TRBD1. Germline V gene data show CDR1 as SGDLS and CDR2 as YYNGEE. There are 16 residues in the CDR3. V gave up 0 bases and J gave up 8 bases; unmatched junction bases: 11. The CDR3 is CASSVDRGGSWDEQFF. The part of the CDR3 DNA that was read is TGTGCCAGCAGCGTAGACAGGGGTGGATCGTGGGATGAG.

This clone has more than one count but fewer than ten. The read finishes 3 residues shy of the CDR3 end, and the germline J gene is used to complete it. The chain links TRBV6-1 to TRBJ2-4; 7 bases line up with TRBD1. Germline V gene sequence: CDR1 MNHNS, CDR2 SASEGT. The CDR3 contains 14 residues. CDR3 loop: CASSDRTGPWGQYF. Incomplete CDR3 DNA: TGTGCCAGCAGTGATAGGACAGGACCTTGGGGT.

In its sample, this clone was seen many times. The read stops 3 residues short of the end of the CDR3; the missing end is completed from the germline J gene. The V gene is TRBV19, the J gene TRBJ2-1, with 12 bases fitting TRBD2. Unmatched junction bases numbered 6, after V lost 3 bases and J lost 6 bases. The CDR3 runs to 16 residues. CDR1 is LNHDA and CDR2 is SQIVND in the germline V gene (reference sequence). The CDR3 loop reads CASSILAGGPGNEQFF. CDR3 bases read: TGTGCCAGTAGTATCCTAGCGGGGGGGCCGGGCAATGAG.